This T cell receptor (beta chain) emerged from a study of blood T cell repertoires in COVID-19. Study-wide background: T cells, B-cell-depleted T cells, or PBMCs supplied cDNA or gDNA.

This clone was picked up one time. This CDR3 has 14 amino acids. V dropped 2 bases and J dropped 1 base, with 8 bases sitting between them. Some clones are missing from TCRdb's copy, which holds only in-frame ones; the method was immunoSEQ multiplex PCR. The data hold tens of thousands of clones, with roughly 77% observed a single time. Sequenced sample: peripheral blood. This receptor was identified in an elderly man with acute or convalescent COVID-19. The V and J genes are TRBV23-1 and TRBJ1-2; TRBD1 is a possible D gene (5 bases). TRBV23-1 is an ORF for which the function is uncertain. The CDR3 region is CASSQEQVNYGYTF. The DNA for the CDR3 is TGCGCCAGCAGTCAAGAACAGGTTAACTATGGCTACACCTTC.